This is a list of T cell receptor beta chains from one sample in a study of cytomegalovirus exposure and HLA in healthy donors. TCRdb's copy holds only in-frame clones and misses some; the assay was immunoSEQ multiplex PCR. This sample has over 55,000 clones; about four fifths occur once, and the top ten carry about 4.7%. Material for sequencing was PBMCs. The receptors originated from a woman in her thirties in good health and CMV-seronegative. Both conserved end residues are part of each CDR3. A D gene is named only where the DNA matches it firmly. Some rows mark clone size as missing; the rest say once, few, many or name a class of expanded clone.

J gene,D gene,V gene,clone size,CDR3 DNA,CDR3 protein
TRBJ2-7,TRBD2,TRBV25-1,NA,TGTGCCAGCTCACAAGCGGGAGAAGCTCCCTACGAGCAGTACTTC,CASSQAGEAPYEQYF
TRBJ1-1,TRBD1,TRBV5-7,once,TGTGCCAGCAGCTGGGGACAGTTGGCCACTGAAGCTTTCTTT,CASSWGQLATEAFF
TRBJ1-2,NA,TRBV30,NA,TGTGCCTGGAGTGACGTCCGGACGGCGGGAGGCTACACCTTC,CAWSDVRTAGGYTF
TRBJ2-1,NA,TRBV5-6,NA,TGTGCCAGCAGTCTATCTTATGGTGTTGAGCAGTTCTTC,CASSLSYGVEQFF
TRBJ1-1,NA,TRBV4-1,once,TGCGCCAGCAGCCAAGTAACAGGGTATGTCGACACTGAAGCTTTCTTT,CASSQVTGYVDTEAFF
TRBJ2-3,TRBD1,TRBV28,NA,TGTGCCAGCAGTGGGGCGGGGACAGGGAAGGAGGATACGCAGTATTTT,CASSGAGTGKEDTQYF
TRBJ2-7,NA,TRBV11-3,NA,TGTGCCAGCAGCTTAGGTGGGGACTCCCCCTACGAGCAGTACTTC,CASSLGGDSPYEQYF
TRBJ2-5,NA,TRBV10-3,NA,TGTGCCATCAGTGAGGGGCTCGAGACCCAGTACTTC,CAISEGLETQYF
TRBJ2-3,NA,TRBV2,NA,TGTGCCAGCAGTGATCCCGAGCGGACCAGCACAGATACGCAGTATTTT,CASSDPERTSTDTQYF
TRBJ1-3,TRBD1,TRBV25-1,NA,TGTGCCAGCACAGGGGGAGGAAACACCATATATTTT,CASTGGGNTIYF
TRBJ1-2,TRBD1,TRBV6-5,NA,TGTGCCAGCAGTCTAACGGGACAGGCCGTCTATGGCTACACCTTC,CASSLTGQAVYGYTF
TRBJ1-1,TRBD1,TRBV30,NA,TGTGCCTCCCAGGGAACAGGGGAGAACACTGAAGCTTTCTTT,CASQGTGENTEAFF
TRBJ2-2,NA,TRBV9,NA,TGTGCCAGCAGCGTAGGCTCGGTAGCGAACACCGGGGAGCTGTTTTTT,CASSVGSVANTGELFF
TRBJ2-7,NA,TRBV4-1,NA,TGCGCCAGCAGCCAAGTGACAGCGGGCTACGAGCAGTACTTC,CASSQVTAGYEQYF
TRBJ2-2,TRBD2,TRBV13,NA,TGTGCCAGCAGCTCGGGACTAGCGCTCACCGGGGAGCTGTTTTTT,CASSSGLALTGELFF
TRBJ1-4,NA,TRBV7-9,NA,TGTGCCAGCAGCTTAGGGACAGTGACTAATGAAAAACTGTTTTTT,CASSLGTVTNEKLFF
TRBJ2-3,TRBD2,TRBV19,NA,TGTGCCAGTAGTATACGCGGGGGGGCCACAGATACGCAGTATTTT,CASSIRGGATDTQYF
TRBJ2-7,TRBD1,TRBV6-1,NA,TGTGCCAGCAGTGAACAGGGGGCAATAAGGTACGAGCAGTACTTC,CASSEQGAIRYEQYF
TRBJ1-2,NA,TRBV20-1,NA,TGCAGTGCTAGGGGGAGGGATGGCTACACCTTC,CSARGRDGYTF
TRBJ1-2,NA,TRBV6-5,NA,TGTGCCAGCAGTTACTCGATGCAGGGGTCCTATGGCTACACCTTC,CASSYSMQGSYGYTF
TRBJ1-1,TRBD1,TRBV7-9,NA,TGTGCCAGCAGCTTACCCTCGACAGGGGGCACTGAAGCTTTCTTT,CASSLPSTGGTEAFF
TRBJ1-5,NA,TRBV7-2,NA,TGTGCCAGCAGCCCCCGACAAGCAAATCAGCCCCAGCATTTT,CASSPRQANQPQHF
TRBJ2-3,TRBD1,TRBV4-1,NA,TGCGCCAGCAGCGGACGAGACAGGGGGCTTCGCACAGATACGCAGTATTTT,CASSGRDRGLRTDTQYF
TRBJ1-6,NA,TRBV7-6,NA,TGTGCCAGCAGCTTAGCGTTGGGAGGGGCGAAACACTTT,CASSLALGGAKHF
TRBJ2-7,NA,TRBV18,once,TGTGCCAGCTCACCAATCTCCCTTGACGGGGAGCAGTACTTC,CASSPISLDGEQYF
TRBJ2-2,NA,TRBV19,once,TGTGCCAGTAGTATTTCCGCCGGGGAGCTGTTTTTT,CASSISAGELFF
TRBJ1-5,TRBD1,TRBV19,NA,TGTGCCAGTAGCCTAACAGGGGAAATTTCGCCCCAGCATTTT,CASSLTGEISPQHF
TRBJ1-2,NA,TRBV29-1,NA,TGCAGCGTTTTGGGGGGGGGTCTAGATGGCTACACCTTC,CSVLGGGLDGYTF
TRBJ1-6,NA,TRBV5-1,NA,TGCGCCAGCAGCTTGGACGGTAATTCACCCCTCCACTTT,CASSLDGNSPLHF
TRBJ1-1,NA,TRBV10-1,few,TGCGCCAGCAGTGAGTCGCTTGGTTGGAGGACTGAAGCTTTCTTT,CASSESLGWRTEAFF
TRBJ2-5,TRBD2,TRBV30,NA,TGTGCCTGGAGTGTGTTGCGGGAGCCTCAAGAGACCCAGTACTTC,CAWSVLREPQETQYF
TRBJ2-7,TRBD2,TRBV4-3,NA,TGCGCCAGCAGCCACAGCCTAGCGGTCTCCTACGAGCAGTACTTC,CASSHSLAVSYEQYF
TRBJ1-2,NA,TRBV4-3,NA,TGCGCCAGCAGCCAAGAGGTACCAGGGGTCTTGGGGATCTATGGCTACACCTTC,CASSQEVPGVLGIYGYTF
TRBJ1-1,TRBD1,TRBV30,NA,TGTGCCTGGAGAGGACAGGGTGGATTTTTCACTGAAGCTTTCTTT,CAWRGQGGFFTEAFF
TRBJ2-2,TRBD2,TRBV7-6,once,TGTGCCAGCAGGTTAAGTGGGACTAGCGGGGACACCGGGGAGCTGTTTTTT,CASRLSGTSGDTGELFF
TRBJ2-7,TRBD2,TRBV14,NA,TGTGCCAGCAGCCTGGGACTAGCGGACGGGATACGGTACGAGCAGTACTTC,CASSLGLADGIRYEQYF
TRBJ2-1,TRBD1,TRBV10-2,NA,TGCGCCAGCCTAACTACGACCACAGGGGCGGACAATGAGCAGTTCTTC,CASLTTTTGADNEQFF
TRBJ2-7,NA,TRBV5-4,NA,TGTGCCACTAGAGACAGAGTCTCCTACGAGCAGTACTTC,CATRDRVSYEQYF
TRBJ2-2,NA,TRBV4-2,few,TGTGCCAGCAGCCAAGGGTCAGGTTACACCGGGGAGCTGTTTTTT,CASSQGSGYTGELFF
TRBJ2-7,TRBD2,TRBV10-2,NA,TGCGCCAGCAGTGAGCGGGAGGTTTACGAGCAGTACTTC,CASSEREVYEQYF
TRBJ1-6,NA,TRBV30,NA,TGTGCCTGGAGTATCGGGGCGGGGAATTCACCCCTCCACTTT,CAWSIGAGNSPLHF
TRBJ1-1,NA,TRBV29-1,NA,TGCAGCGTTGACAACCCTAGTGGGTTGGGAGCTTTCTTT,CSVDNPSGLGAFF
TRBJ2-5,NA,TRBV7-6,NA,TGTGCCAGCAGCTTAGCGTCTGGAGGGGACCAGTACTTC,CASSLASGGDQYF
TRBJ1-1,TRBD1,TRBV2,NA,TGTGCCAGCAGTAAGGACAGGGGAAGTCCTGAAGCTTTCTTT,CASSKDRGSPEAFF
TRBJ1-2,NA,TRBV30,NA,TGTGCCTGGAGTGTAAGGCAGGCCCACGACTATGGCTACACCTTC,CAWSVRQAHDYGYTF
TRBJ2-3,TRBD2,TRBV6-4,few,TGTGCCAGCAGGCTTCAGACTAGCGGGGGGTTCGGCACAGATACGCAGTATTTT,CASRLQTSGGFGTDTQYF
TRBJ2-7,TRBD2,TRBV11-2,NA,TGTGCCAGCAGCCAGCGGGGGTCCGAGCAGTACTTC,CASSQRGSEQYF
TRBJ2-7,TRBD1,TRBV11-1,NA,TGTGCCAGCAGCTTGGCAGGACAGGGGGTGTACGAGCAGTACTTC,CASSLAGQGVYEQYF
TRBJ2-1,TRBD1,TRBV29-1,NA,TGCAGCGTTGCCCTACCTGGGACAGGTTATTACAATGAGCAGTTCTTC,CSVALPGTGYYNEQFF
TRBJ1-2,TRBD1,TRBV30,NA,TGTGCCTGGGCGGGACAGGGTTATGGCTACACCTTC,CAWAGQGYGYTF
TRBJ2-7,NA,TRBV4-1,NA,TGCGCCAGCAGCCAAGAAATGGCAGGTAGGACCTACGAGCAGTACTTC,CASSQEMAGRTYEQYF
TRBJ1-1,TRBD1,TRBV6-5,NA,TGTGCCAGCCGATTTCAGGGGGCCGGGGCTGAAGCTTTCTTT,CASRFQGAGAEAFF
TRBJ2-7,TRBD2,TRBV29-1,once,TGCAGCGCCAGACTAGCGGGAGGTTCCAACGAGCAGTACTTC,CSARLAGGSNEQYF
TRBJ2-7,NA,TRBV30,NA,TGTGCCTGGAGTGTCCATCTACTAGGCTACGAGCAGTACTTC,CAWSVHLLGYEQYF
TRBJ1-2,TRBD1,TRBV25-1,NA,TGTGCCAGCAGTTCACTCGGGACAGGGACGGGCTACACCTTC,CASSSLGTGTGYTF